The clone carrying this TCR beta chain was seen a handful of times. What it binds is not known. Then a second PCR, running roughly 6 to 11 cycles, was carried out with a sample-barcoded 5' primer and a J-beta primer mix. TCRdb independently ran MiXCR on the 5' RACE reads; one entry per CDR3 protein. The profile shows roughly 1,300,000 distinct CDR3 sequences, roughly 59% of them singletons. These data originate in a study of blood T cells in healthy people across ages. General study results and limits: Naive CD4+ cell counts and diversity both ran higher in long-lived than in aged donors. Estimates drawn from one million T cells were deemed to understate diversity.

The receptor comes from a young man in good health. Sample: blood.

CDR3 DNA sequence: TGCGCCAGCAGCCCCCGAGGGTTTAACTATGGCTACACCTTC. Protein product: CASSPRGFNYGYTF. The rearrangement links TRBV5-1 to TRBJ1-2; D remains ambiguous. The CDR3 loop spans 14 amino acids. V was pared by 4 bases and J by 1 base, with 11 bases between. Germline loops: CDR1 SGHRS, CDR2 YFSETQ.